The rows below give T cell receptor beta chains drawn from one sample of a study of T cells after yellow fever vaccination. TCRdb re-analysed the 5' RACE reads in MiXCR, keeping a single row per CDR3 protein. Among under 300,000 distinct CDR3 sequences listed, around 6.7% were seen once. Specimen: CD4+ T cells sorted from PBMCs, collected on the day of the yellow fever booster vaccination. These receptors were taken from a man between 25 and 39 years old who received the YFV17D yellow fever vaccine. The CDR3 runs from the conserved cysteine through the conserved F or W. The D gene is left open where the match is weak. The size entry is marked missing in some rows and otherwise reads once, few, many or a size class.

clone_size j_call v_call d_call cdr3_nt cdr3_aa
few TRBJ2-1 TRBV24-1 . TGTGCCACCAGTCCAGGGAGAGGTGAGCAGTTCTTC CATSPGRGEQFF
few TRBJ2-1 TRBV12-3/TRBV12-4 . TGTGCCAGCAGTTCCCGCGACGGAAACAATGAGCAGTTCTTC CASSSRDGNNEQFF
many TRBJ2-6 TRBV2 . TGTGCCAGCGGCCGTGGAAACTCTGGGGCCAACGTCCTGACTTTC CASGRGNSGANVLTF
. TRBJ2-6 TRBV7-6 TRBD1 TGTGCCAGCAGCTCCAACCCCGGACAGGGGATCTCTGGGGCCAACGTCCTGACTTTC CASSSNPGQGISGANVLTF
. TRBJ2-5 TRBV5-8 TRBD2 TGTGCCAGCAGCACGGGGAGGTGGCTAGCGGGAGCCGGAGAGACCCAGTACTTC CASSTGRWLAGAGETQYF
many TRBJ1-2 TRBV5-1 . TGCGCCAGCAACTCGGGCGGCGGGTCGCTGGACTACACCTTC CASNSGGGSLDYTF
. TRBJ2-3 TRBV4-3 . TGCGCCAGCAGCCCCCGGGGGCAAGGCACAGATACGCAGTATTTT CASSPRGQGTDTQYF
few TRBJ1-2 TRBV3-1 TRBD1 TGTGCCACCCTTGGTCGGGACAGGGGAAACTATGGCTACACCTTC CATLGRDRGNYGYTF
. TRBJ1-3 TRBV5-5 . TGTGCCAGCAGCCCGGGGGCGGGACTCTCTGGAAACACCATATATTTT CASSPGAGLSGNTIYF
many TRBJ2-5 TRBV6-2/TRBV6-3 TRBD2 TGTGCCAGCAGTGCCGGGGGAGCGGGAGCTAAGACCCAGTACTTC CASSAGGAGAKTQYF
few TRBJ2-3 TRBV12-3/TRBV12-4 TRBD2 TGTGCCAGCAGTTCGTCGACTAGCCGACGCACAGATACGCAGTATTTT CASSSSTSRRTDTQYF
few TRBJ2-5 TRBV3-1 . TGTGCCAGCAGCTCCAGGTTACTGGAGACCCAGTACTTC CASSSRLLETQYF
many TRBJ2-7 TRBV7-6 . TGTGCCAGCAGCCCCGTCGGGCTAGCTTATGCCTACGAGCAGTACTTC CASSPVGLAYAYEQYF
. TRBJ2-1 TRBV5-4 . TGTGCCAGCAATAGTGACTTGGGAAATGAGCAGTTCTTC CASNSDLGNEQFF
many TRBJ1-5 TRBV4-2 . TGTGCCAGCAGCCAAGAGGCGGGGGCGGGACAGCCCCAGCATTTT CASSQEAGAGQPQHF
many TRBJ2-1 TRBV9 . TGTGCCAGCAGCATCGCAGGGGCCCGGGATGAGCAGTTCTTC CASSIAGARDEQFF
many TRBJ1-1 TRBV20-1 . TGCAGTGCCTACAAGGACAGTAACACTGAAGCTTTCTTT CSAYKDSNTEAFF
. TRBJ2-7 TRBV28 . TGTGCCAGCAGGACGGGAAGAGGCACCTACGAGCAGTACTTC CASRTGRGTYEQYF
. TRBJ1-2 TRBV12-3/TRBV12-4 . TGTGCCAGCAGTTTCGGGAGCCAGAACCTGAGAGGCTACACCTTC CASSFGSQNLRGYTF
. TRBJ2-1 TRBV20-1 TRBD1 TGCAGTGCTAGAGAGGGACGGGACAGACTACTCTTC CSAREGRDRLLF
few TRBJ1-1 TRBV14 . TGTGCCAGCAGCCAAGAGCTCCAGGGAAATGAAGCTTTCTTT CASSQELQGNEAFF
many TRBJ2-7 TRBV7-2 . TGTGCCAGCAGCCCAAGACTAGTATCGGGTGAGCAGTACTTC CASSPRLVSGEQYF
many TRBJ2-2 TRBV29-1 . TGCAGCGCGTCAGAGAACACCGGGGAGCTGTTTTTT CSASENTGELFF
many TRBJ2-7 TRBV6-2/TRBV6-3 . TGTGCCAGCAGCGAAGTCAGGGGCTCCTACGAGCAGTACTTC CASSEVRGSYEQYF
many TRBJ1-6 TRBV18 TRBD1 TGTGCCAGCTCACCAACAGGACAGGGAAGCTCCTATAATTCACCCCTCCACTTT CASSPTGQGSSYNSPLHF
. TRBJ2-3 TRBV20-1 . TGCAGTGTGCCAGGCACAGATACGCAGTATTTT CSVPGTDTQYF
few TRBJ2-1 TRBV5-3 TRBD2 TGTGCCAGAAGCCCTCTGAATAGCGGGCGCCCGCGGGGGTCCAATGAGCAGTTCTTC CARSPLNSGRPRGSNEQFF
few TRBJ2-1 TRBV28 . TGTGCCAGCAAAGTCTACAACACCCCATTCTTC CASKVYNTPFF
. TRBJ2-2 TRBV20-1 TRBD1 TGCAGTGCTAGGGACAGGGGGGCCGGGGAGCTGTTTTTT CSARDRGAGELFF
. TRBJ2-7 TRBV20-1 . TGCAGTGCTTCAGAGGCACAGACCTACGAGCAGTACTTC CSASEAQTYEQYF
. TRBJ2-2 TRBV7-2 TRBD2 TGTGCCAGCAGCCAAGGGACTAGCTGGTCCGGGGAGCTGTTTTTT CASSQGTSWSGELFF
many TRBJ2-2 TRBV20-1 . TGCAGTGCTAGAGGACAGCTAACCACCGGGGAGCTGTTTTTT CSARGQLTTGELFF
. TRBJ2-1 TRBV20-1 . TGCAGTGCTAGAGATTCAAGTAGCCTCCCCTACAATGAGCAGTTCTTC CSARDSSSLPYNEQFF